Listed below are T cell receptor beta chains from one sample, sequenced in a study of response to subunit inactivated influenza vaccine. Each CDR3 protein gets one entry after TCRdb re-called the RT-PCR reads with MiXCR. The table lists roughly 700,000 distinct CDR3 sequences, 11% to 15% of them singletons. The material was PBMCs from blood, obtained less than 15 days before vaccination. These receptor sequences come from a man over 45 who received an inactivated influenza vaccine. Both conserved end residues are part of each CDR3. The order of the fields is clone size, V gene, D gene, J gene, CDR3 protein, CDR3 DNA. A D gene is named only where the DNA matches it firmly. Only part of the rows carry a size: once, few, many, or a class if the clone is expanded.

few	TRBV20-1	TRBD2	TRBJ2-7	CSASNLAGGEQYF	TGCAGTGCTAGTAATCTAGCGGGAGGTGAGCAGTACTTC
few	TRBV4-3	NA	TRBJ2-2	CASSHSPGELFF	TGCGCCAGCAGCCATTCCCCCGGGGAGCTGTTTTTT
few	TRBV3-1	TRBD2	TRBJ2-3	CASSQAQGLGGTDTQYF	TGTGCCAGCAGCCAAGCGCAGGGACTAGGGGGGACAGATACGCAGTATTTT
few	TRBV29-1	NA	TRBJ1-2	CSADSDGTGGYTF	TGCAGCGCAGACTCGGACGGGACCGGTGGCTACACCTTC
many	TRBV30	TRBD2	TRBJ2-6	CALGGVGANVLTF	TGTGCTTTGGGGGGGGTCGGGGCCAACGTCCTGACTTTC
NA	TRBV20-1	TRBD2	TRBJ2-3	CSAPGLAGGPLNTDTQYF	TGCAGTGCCCCGGGACTAGCGGGAGGGCCCCTAAACACAGATACGCAGTATTTT
few	TRBV9	TRBD2	TRBJ2-3	CASSVDIAGGRTQYF	TGTGCCAGCAGCGTAGATATAGCGGGAGGCCGTACGCAGTATTTT
NA	TRBV27	NA	TRBJ2-7	CASSLSSAGLYEQYF	TGTGCCAGCAGTTTATCTTCCGCGGGCCTCTACGAGCAGTACTTC
few	TRBV11-2	NA	TRBJ2-2	CAYSSQVVGELFF	TGTGCCTACAGTTCACAGGTTGTCGGGGAGCTGTTTTTT
few	TRBV6-2/TRBV6-3	NA	TRBJ1-1	CASSSTGSYTEAFF	TGTGCCAGCAGTTCCACGGGGTCCTACACTGAAGCTTTCTTT
few	TRBV10-3	TRBD1	TRBJ2-1	CAVGEGAGPYNEQFF	TGTGCCGTGGGCGAGGGGGCTGGGCCCTACAATGAGCAGTTCTTC
many	TRBV12-3/TRBV12-4	TRBD1	TRBJ2-3	CATRYRGLRTDTQYF	TGTGCCACCAGATACAGGGGGCTGAGGACAGATACGCAGTATTTT
few	TRBV6-1	NA	TRBJ1-1	CASRPGLSWTEAFF	TGTGCCAGCAGGCCGGGTCTCTCTTGGACTGAAGCTTTCTTT
NA	TRBV5-6	NA	TRBJ2-7	CASSRLPGYSYEQYF	TGTGCCAGCAGCCGTTTACCGGGATACTCCTACGAGCAGTACTTC
few	TRBV7-2	TRBD1	TRBJ2-7	CASSNTGTGFEQYF	TGTGCCAGCAGCAACACCGGGACAGGGTTCGAGCAGTACTTC
NA	TRBV28	TRBD2	TRBJ2-5	CASSFSQGGRAQYF	TGTGCCAGCAGTTTTAGCCAGGGAGGGAGGGCCCAGTACTTC
few	TRBV7-2	NA	TRBJ2-3	CASSFGGATDTQYF	TGTGCCAGCAGCTTCGGGGGTGCGACAGATACGCAGTATTTT